The 20 T cell receptor beta chains listed next were all sequenced from one sample in a study of CD8 T cells in ankylosing spondylitis. TCRdb ran MiXCR on the 5' RACE reads and lists one entry per CDR3 protein. The sample records over 75,000 distinct CDR3 sequences, about 8.1% being singletons. The sample was blood, either unsorted or a sorted T cell fraction (not recorded which). All receptors derive from a male donor with ankylosing spondylitis or in good health (not recorded which).

In its sample, this clonotype was seen a few times. The chain carries TRBV10-3 and TRBJ1-1; D not resolved. Trimming shortened V by 10 bases and J by 5 bases, and 17 bases separated the two germline ends. The CDR3 spans 13 residues. Germline V lookup: CDR1 ENHRY, CDR2 SYGVKD. The CDR3 DNA sequence: TGTGCCACCGGCTCAGGATCCGGTACTGAAGCTTTCTTT. It is translated as CATGSGSGTEAFF.

A word on this clonotype: A read error may be the cause here, since a much bigger clone is one base away. The V and J genes are TRBV6-5 and TRBJ2-3; 8 bases map to TRBD2. Germline V lookup: CDR1 MNHEY, CDR2 SVGAGI. The CDR3 covers 14 residues. With 4 bases clipped from V and 10 bases from J, the junction kept 10 bases outside the gene matches. DNA for the CDR3: TGTGCCAGCAGTTTGACTAGCGCGGGAGGAGCGCAGTATTTT. Its translation: CASSLTSAGGAQYF.

In this sample, this clonotype turned up a few times. The rearrangement links TRBV19 to TRBJ2-7, with D possibly called TRBD1 or TRBD2 (5 bases each). The CDR3 covers 14 residues. CDR1 is LNHDA, CDR2 SQIVND, per germline (reference sequence). The V end lost 5 bases, the J end lost 4 bases, and 15 bases lay between the germline ends. CDR3 sequence: CASSSLRGFYEQYF. The CDR3 DNA is TGTGCCAGTAGTTCGCTCCGGGGCTTTTACGAGCAGTACTTC.

The rearrangement joins TRBV20-1 to TRBJ2-3; 7 bases are shared with TRBD1. Germline V lookup: CDR1 DFQATT, CDR2 SNEGSKA (reference sequence). The CDR3 totals 14 residues. After removal of 6 bases from V and 1 base from J, the junction contained 7 bases not matched to a gene. As DNA, the CDR3 is TGCAGTGCGGGCGACAGGGTCGGCACAGATACGCAGTATTTT. Translated: CSAGDRVGTDTQYF.

The V and J genes are TRBV7-2 and TRBJ2-1; TRBD1 might be the D (5 bases). CDR1 is SGHTA, CDR2 FQGNSA, per germline. The V end was cut by 2 bases, the J end by 8 bases, with 13 bases between. The CDR3 extends over 14 amino acids. CDR3 sequence reads: CASSLTPQQDEQFF. The CDR3 nucleotides read TGTGCCAGCAGCTTAACCCCACAACAGGATGAGCAGTTCTTC.

V and J are TRBV7-9 and TRBJ1-5, with D possibly being TRBD1 (5 bases). The CDR3 contains 14 residues. The V and J ends lost 0 bases and 9 bases respectively, with 12 bases between them. Looked up from germline, CDR1 is SEHNR and CDR2 is FQNEAQ (reference sequence). The DNA for the CDR3 is TGTGCCAGCAGCTTAGCAGGGGAGGGAATGCCCCAGCATTTT. This gives the protein CASSLAGEGMPQHF.

Many counts were recorded for this clonotype. The chain is built from TRBV20-1 and TRBJ2-3; TRBD2 matches at 8 bases. Germline V CDR1 and CDR2: DFQATT, SNEGSKA (reference sequence). The CDR3 covers 15 residues. With 3 bases clipped from V and 1 base from J, the junction kept 6 bases outside the gene matches. CDR3 in amino acids: CSASWTSRRTDTQYF. In DNA form, the CDR3 reads TGCAGTGCTAGTTGGACTAGCCGACGCACAGATACGCAGTATTTT.

This clonotype was observed at least ten times. The chain carries TRBV29-1 and TRBJ1-1, with a possible D match to TRBD1 (5 bases). CDR1 SQVTM and CDR2 ANQGSEA come from the germline V gene. V lost 8 bases, J lost 1 base, and 17 bases lay in between. The CDR3 spans 14 residues. The CDR3 reads CSLEVAGRNTEAFF. CDR3 sequence (DNA): TGCAGCCTGGAGGTGGCAGGGAGGAACACTGAAGCTTTCTTT.

This clonotype has at least ten counts. The V and J genes are TRBV12-3 or TRBV12-4 and TRBJ1-5; tentatively, D is TRBD1 (6 bases). V gave up 5 bases and J gave up 4 bases, with 15 bases separating them. There are 15 residues in the CDR3. The CDR3 is CASSLSGEKNQPQHF. CDR3 sequence (DNA): TGTGCCAGCAGTCTATCAGGGGAAAAGAATCAGCCCCAGCATTTT.

There are many counts of this clonotype. The chain joins TRBV3-1 to TRBJ2-2; 7 bases match TRBD2. The length of the CDR3 is 13 residues. Trimming at V came to 5 bases and at J to 7 bases, leaving 4 bases not matched to a gene. Germline V gene data show CDR1 as LGHDT and CDR2 as YNNKEL (reference sequence). CDR3 sequence (DNA): TGTGCCAGCAGCACCCGGACTAGCGGGGAGCTGTTTTTT. Encoded protein: CASSTRTSGELFF.

Many counts were recorded for this clonotype. The chain is built from TRBV6-5 and TRBJ2-2; no clear D. The CDR3 has 14 amino acids. V shed 4 bases and J shed 4 bases, with 10 bases lying between them. Germline CDR1 is MNHEY and CDR2 is SVGAGI. CDR3 sequence reads: CASSLRTGTGELFF. DNA for the CDR3: TGTGCCAGCAGTTTAAGAACGGGCACCGGGGAGCTGTTTTTT.

Many counts were recorded for this clonotype. The chain joins TRBV20-1 to TRBJ2-1; 9 nucleotides align to TRBD2. Germline V CDR1 and CDR2: DFQATT, SNEGSKA (reference sequence). The CDR3 has 14 amino acids. V was pared by 1 base and J by 9 bases, with 7 bases of the junction left unmatched. The CDR3 DNA follows: TGCAGTGCTAGAGTATTAGCGGGGGCGGGTGAGCAGTTCTTC. Its translation is CSARVLAGAGEQFF.

Many counts were recorded for this clonotype. V is TRBV5-1 and J is TRBJ1-1; D call uncertain. Germline assignment: CDR1 SGHRS and CDR2 YFSETQ. V lost 1 base to trimming and J lost 1 base, with 8 bases between them. The CDR3 runs 14 residues. The CDR3 coding sequence is TGCGCCAGCAGCTTGCCGGTCCCGAACACTGAAGCTTTCTTT. Encoded protein: CASSLPVPNTEAFF.

Ten or more counts support this clonotype. V gene TRBV20-1 combines with J gene TRBJ2-3, with D tentatively TRBD2 (6 bases). V lost 1 base and J 6 bases, leaving 14 bases between the germline ends. Germline V lookup: CDR1 DFQATT, CDR2 SNEGSKA (reference sequence). This CDR3 is 14 amino acids long. CDR3 nucleotides: TGCAGTGCTAGAGGAATACTAGCTGCGGATACGCAGTATTTT. Its translation: CSARGILAADTQYF.

The sample holds many counts of this clonotype. The chain is built from TRBV19 and TRBJ2-3; D is undetermined. The CDR3 has 12 residues. Germline CDR1 is LNHDA and CDR2 is SQIVND (reference sequence). The V end was cut by 4 bases, the J end by 6 bases, with 8 bases between. CDR3 amino acids: CASSTSVDTQYF. CDR3 DNA: TGTGCCAGTAGTACCTCCGTGGATACGCAGTATTTT.

In its sample, this clonotype was seen many times. The chain is built from TRBV5-1 and TRBJ1-1; D unclear. Germline loops: CDR1 SGHRS, CDR2 YFSETQ. CDR3 size: 14 residues. With 2 bases removed from V and 0 bases from J, the gap between germline ends came to 8 bases. DNA for the CDR3: TGCGCCAGCAGCTTTAAAGAGTTGAACACTGAAGCTTTCTTT. Encoded protein: CASSFKELNTEAFF. Supplemented by reference TRBV5-1 and TRBJ1-1, the full variable domain reads KAGVTQTPRYLIKTRGQQVTLSCSPISGHRSVSWYQQTPGQGLQFLFEYFSETQRNKGNFPGRFSGRQFSNSRSEMNVSTLELGDSALYLCASSFKELNTEAFFGQGTRLTVV.

This clonotype was detected ten times or more. The chain combines TRBV28 with TRBJ1-2, with 9 nucleotides matching TRBD1. The germline V gene encodes CDR1 MDHEN and CDR2 SYDVKM. J lost 3 bases, V lost 8 bases, and 7 bases had no gene match. This CDR3 region has 14 residues. CDR3 bases: TGTGCCAGCCAGAAACAGGGGGCCGACTATGGCTACACCTTC. Its protein product is CASQKQGADYGYTF.

This clonotype was recorded many times. The chain couples TRBV11-3 to TRBJ1-4; D unclear. Germline-derived CDR1 and CDR2 are SGHNT and YENEEA. V was trimmed by 4 bases and J by 1 base, leaving 4 bases between them. The CDR3 runs 13 residues. The CDR3 DNA reads as TGTGCCAGCAGCTCCGGAACTAATGAAAAACTGTTTTTT. This codes for CASSSGTNEKLFF.

This clonotype was detected ten times or more. The V gene is TRBV5-1, the J gene TRBJ1-2; possible D gene TRBD1, 6 bases. The CDR3 is 14 amino acids. Germline CDR1 and CDR2: SGHRS and YFSETQ. The V end lost 7 bases, the J end lost 6 bases, and 19 bases lay between the germline ends. The CDR3 nucleotides are TGCGCCAGCGGTCAGCAGGGGCCCTCCAATGGCTACACCTTC. Amino acid sequence: CASGQQGPSNGYTF.

At least ten counts were recorded for this clonotype. The rearrangement uses TRBV28 and TRBJ2-5, with 9 bases that match TRBD1. Germline V CDR1 and CDR2: MDHEN, SYDVKM. The CDR3 runs 13 residues. Germline trimming cut 6 bases from V and 6 bases from J; bases unmatched to any gene: 5. In nucleotides, the CDR3 is TGTGCCAGCAGGTCCGGGACAGGGAAGACCCAGTACTTC. This translates into CASRSGTGKTQYF. The full variable domain, in which reference TRBV28 and TRBJ2-5 provide the parts outside the CDR3, is DVKVTQSSRYLVKRTGEKVFLECVQDMDHENMFWYRQDPGLGLRLIYFSYDVKMKEKGDIPEGYSVSREKKERFSLILESASTNQTSMYLCASRSGTGKTQYFGPGTRLLVL.